This T cell receptor (beta chain) was captured by sequencing in a study of cytomegalovirus exposure and HLA in healthy donors. Unmatched junction bases numbered 11, after V lost 10 bases and J lost 7 bases. Germline V gene sequence: CDR1 MNHNS, CDR2 SASEGT. This CDR3 is built from 15 residues. The PCR had 60 Vbeta and 13 Jbeta primers. The table came from immunoSEQ multiplex PCR; TCRdb's copy has only in-frame clones and leaves some out. The repertoire includes about 63,000 clones, 60% to 80% of them detected once, and roughly 23% sits in the top ten. The TCR comes from a woman in her thirties or forties in good health and CMV-seropositive. Sequencing input: PBMCs. The chain carries TRBV6-1 and TRBJ2-1; 12 nucleotides align to TRBD2. The chain's CDR3 is CATRSGTSGPNEQFF. The CDR3 bases are TGTGCCACCCGCTCCGGGACTAGCGGGCCGAATGAGCAGTTCTTC.